A single TCR beta chain is shown here with its context. Antigen specificity is unknown. Researchers ran the PCR with 60 Vbeta and 13 Jbeta primers. Authors' data handling: Some 10 million shared chains were among the 60 million to 80 million unique TCR beta chains that a later analysis counted. Measured with immunoSEQ multiplex PCR; TCRdb has only the in-frame clones, and not every one. The V and J calls and clone size are taken from that table; D and trimming were inferred from the DNA. The profile shows approximately 140,000 clones, over 70% of them singletons. Per germline, CDR1 KGHSH and CDR2 LQKENI. V dropped 5 bases and J dropped 1 base, with 9 bases sitting between them. The CDR3 runs 13 residues. This specimen belongs to a study of cytomegalovirus exposure and HLA in healthy donors. Overall study findings and caveats: It was likely that a cluster of highly shared sequence variants was a sequencing artifact. Later analysis revealed greater clonal expansion in HLA-associated TCR beta chains than in equally common others. Most TCR sequences were rare, but some public TCRs occurred in many donors.

The sequence came from a woman aged 40 to 50 in good health and CMV-seronegative. The sample consisted of PBMCs. The chain joins TRBV18 to TRBJ2-7; the D is unclear. The CDR3 loop is CASSSTDSYEQYF. As DNA, the CDR3 is TGTGCCAGCTCATCCACTGATTCCTACGAGCAGTACTTC.